This T cell receptor (beta chain) was sequenced during a study of CD8+CD57+ T cells in acquired aplastic anemia. Study information: The average for DNA from sorted CD4+ and CD8+ cells was about 2.9 ug. Study conclusions and caveats: Both patients and controls carried the same twenty-nine CD8+ CDR3 sequences.

Trimming cost V 0 bases and J 3 bases; bases outside gene matches: 9. Germline CDR1 and CDR2: LGHNA and YSLEER. This CDR3 spans 17 amino acids. As concerns this clonotype: Antigen: not known.

Genomic DNA provided the template from which TCR beta VDJ and CDR3 profiles were obtained. TCRdb used MiXCR to reprocess the reads, holding one entry per CDR3 protein. The sample has about 400,000 distinct CDR3 sequences, 65% to 80% seen once. The sequenced sample consisted of sorted CD4+, CD8+, or CD8+CD57+ T cells (not recorded which) from PBMCs. The clonotype originates from a human donor in good health, serving as a control. The V call is TRBV4-3, the J call TRBJ2-5, with 8 bases matching TRBD2. The CDR3 spells CASSQDLGGGLEETQYF. CDR3 nucleotide sequence: TGCGCCAGCAGCCAAGATCTAGGCGGGGGGTTGGAAGAGACCCAGTACTTC.